Below, 22 T cell receptor beta chains from the same sample are listed, as sequenced in a study of T-cell memory formation after mild COVID-19 (dated by TCRdb to the early 2020s). To prepare the library, 5' RACE was applied. The sample was run on an Illumina NovaSeq 6000. TCRdb reworked the public reads: Q25 trimming with fastp, MiXCR clone assembly, productive beta chains retained. Each record represents a unique CDR3 protein, reported with the most common genes and DNA among its rows. The sample data list tens of thousands of distinct CDR3 sequences, and less than 8% of these were observed just once. The leading ten clones occupy approximately 14% of the sample. Sequenced: PBMCs or a T cell subset sorted from them (not recorded which). The receptors here all came from an adult woman who had mild COVID-19 (a few samples of this study predate the infection). The sample titles of this study are shuffled in the database, so cell type and time point are left out; the donor was told from shared clones.

Ten or more counts support this clonotype. The V gene is TRBV28, the J gene TRBJ2-7; a possible D gene is TRBD2 (5 bases). The CDR3 length is 14 residues. Germline-derived CDR1 and CDR2 are MDHEN and SYDVKM. The V and J ends lost 4 bases and 3 bases respectively, with 13 bases between them. The CDR3 DNA reads as TGTGCCAGCAGTTCTGGCGGGCTTAGCTACGAGCAGTACTTC. This encodes CASSSGGLSYEQYF.

This clonotype has at least ten counts. The chain combines TRBV30 with TRBJ2-3; tentative D call: TRBD2 (6 bases). The V and J ends lost 0 bases and 6 bases respectively, with 10 bases between them. Looked up from germline, CDR1 is GTSNPN and CDR2 is SVGIG (reference sequence). The CDR3 runs 13 residues. As DNA, the CDR3 is TGTGCCTGGAGTGTACGGGAGAGGGATACGCAGTATTTT. Translating gives CAWSVRERDTQYF.

The chain carries TRBV30 and TRBJ1-6; D remains ambiguous. Deletions cut 2 bases from V and 4 bases from J, with 9 bases between. Germline CDR1 reads GTSNPN; CDR2 reads SVGIG (reference sequence). The CDR3 sequence is 14 residues long. The CDR3 nucleotides read TGTGCCTGGAGTTATTATGGATATAATTCACCCCTCCACTTT. Amino acid sequence: CAWSYYGYNSPLHF.

This clonotype occurred many times. The chain combines TRBV5-6 with TRBJ1-2; D not resolved. Germline loops: CDR1 SGHDT, CDR2 YYEEEE. CDR3 length: 13 residues. The V and J ends lost 1 base and 8 bases respectively, with 12 bases between them. CDR3 DNA sequence: TGTGCCAGCAGCTTGCGGGCACCGCAGGGCTACACCTTC. Translated: CASSLRAPQGYTF.

The gene calls are TRBV10-3 and TRBJ2-1; D remains unclear. There are 11 residues in the CDR3. V lost 4 bases, J lost 8 bases, and 6 bases lay in between. In germline, CDR1 is ENHRY, CDR2 SYGVKD. The CDR3: CAISVRDEQFF. DNA for the CDR3: TGTGCCATCAGTGTCCGCGATGAGCAGTTCTTC.

This clonotype showed up many times. This chain connects TRBV2 to TRBJ1-2; no definite D call. CDR3 length: 13 residues. Germline V gene lookup returns CDR1 SNHLY and CDR2 FYNNEI. V lost 6 bases to trimming and J lost 2 bases, with 10 bases between them. CDR3 sequence (DNA): TGTGCCAGCAGGATGGACCTGAACTATGGCTACACCTTC. It is translated as CASRMDLNYGYTF. The complete variable domain, with remaining parts taken from reference TRBV2 and TRBJ1-2, reads EPEVTQTPSHQVTQMGQEVILRCVPISNHLYFYWYRQILGQKVEFLVSFYNNEISEKSEIFDDQFSVERPDGSNFTLKIRSTKLEDSAMYFCASRMDLNYGYTFGSGTRLTVV.

This clonotype was counted many times. As DNA, the CDR3 is TGTGCCAGCATCCCCGACAGGGGAAAAACCGGGGAGCTGTTTTTT. Translating gives CASIPDRGKTGELFF. V is TRBV7-9 and J is TRBJ2-2; 8 positions agree with TRBD1. V was pared by 7 bases and J by 5 bases, with 9 bases of the junction left unmatched. Germline CDR1 and CDR2: SEHNR and FQNEAQ (reference sequence). The CDR3 extends over 15 amino acids.

This clonotype was counted many times. The chain combines TRBV4-1 with TRBJ2-3, with D possibly TRBD1 on 7 matching bases. CDR1 is MGHRA and CDR2 is YSYEKL in the germline V gene. CDR3 length: 17 residues. The V gene lost 3 bases and the J gene lost 5 bases, with 21 bases spanning the gap. The CDR3 protein is CASSQNRGGGGVDTQYF. The DNA for the CDR3 is TGCGCCAGCAGCCAGAACCGAGGGGGCGGAGGGGTAGATACGCAGTATTTT.

This clonotype showed up many times. The chain combines TRBV6-5 with TRBJ1-1; unclear D gene. CDR3 length equals 14 residues. Germline CDR1 and CDR2: MNHEY and SVGAGI. Trimming pared 2 bases from V and 2 bases from J, leaving 9 bases between. CDR3 sequence (DNA): TGTGCCAGCAGTTACGGGGTTATAAACACTGAAGCTTTCTTT. Amino acids: CASSYGVINTEAFF.

This clonotype showed up many times. The chain combines TRBV12-3 or TRBV12-4 with TRBJ2-1, with D tentatively TRBD2 (6 bases). The V end was cut by 2 bases, the J end by 8 bases, with 16 bases between. The CDR3 length is 15 residues. The CDR3 sequence: CASSLQGGGRDEQFF. CDR3 nucleotides: TGTGCCAGCAGTTTACAGGGAGGCGGTCGGGATGAGCAGTTCTTC.

This clonotype came up many times. The V and J genes are TRBV6-6 and TRBJ2-3; 13 bases are a match to TRBD2. CDR1 is MNHNY and CDR2 is SVGAGI in the germline V gene (reference sequence). There are 16 residues in the CDR3. J was trimmed by 6 bases and V by 4 bases; bases with no gene match: 7. CDR3 loop: CASSSQETSGRDTQYF. The DNA for the CDR3 is TGTGCCAGCAGTTCACAAGAGACTAGCGGGAGGGATACGCAGTATTTT.

This clonotype was picked up many times. The genes are TRBV20-1 and TRBJ2-7; D may correspond to TRBD1 or TRBD2 (5 bases each). CDR1 is DFQATT and CDR2 is SNEGSKA in the germline V gene (reference sequence). CDR3 length equals 14 residues. V was shortened by 4 bases and J by 3 bases, with 16 bases between the two germline ends. CDR3 nucleotides: TGCAGTGCTACAACCGGGACGTCGAACTACGAGCAGTACTTC. Translating gives CSATTGTSNYEQYF.

There are many counts of this clonotype. V is TRBV19 and J is TRBJ1-2, with a weak D call TRBD1 (5 bases). This CDR3 is built from 13 residues. Between the trimmed V and J ends, which lost 3 bases and 6 bases, there was a span of 11 bases. Germline CDR1 and CDR2: LNHDA and SQIVND (reference sequence). CDR3 sequence reads: CASSIGGYDGYTF. The CDR3 DNA is TGTGCCAGTAGTATTGGGGGATACGATGGCTACACCTTC.

This clonotype was recorded many times. The chain combines TRBV5-6 with TRBJ1-5, with D perhaps TRBD1 (6 bases). Between the trimmed V and J ends, which lost 2 bases and 4 bases, there was a span of 10 bases. The CDR3 is made up of 14 amino acids. Germline loops: CDR1 SGHDT, CDR2 YYEEEE. The CDR3 DNA follows: TGTGCCAGCAGCTTCCAGGGGAGGAATCAGCCCCAGCATTTT. It is translated as CASSFQGRNQPQHF.

This clonotype was seen many times. The rearrangement links TRBV27 to TRBJ1-1; a possible D gene is TRBD1 (5 bases). The V gene lost 4 bases and the J gene lost 11 bases, with 17 bases spanning the gap. The CDR3 length is 13 residues. Germline assignment: CDR1 MNHEY and CDR2 SMNVEV (reference sequence). The DNA for the CDR3 is TGTGCCAGCAGTTACCCGAGGACATACGGGGCTTTCTTT. Translated: CASSYPRTYGAFF.

The genes are TRBV20-1 and TRBJ1-1, with D hard to call. Germline CDR1 DFQATT, CDR2 SNEGSKA (reference sequence). Trimming removed 5 bases at V and 5 bases at J, with 9 bases between. CDR3 length: 11 residues. For the CDR3, the DNA is TGCAGTGCTGGTGGGGATACTGAAGCTTTCTTT. Amino acids: CSAGGDTEAFF.

This clonotype came up many times. The chain joins TRBV18 to TRBJ2-5; no clear D gene. The V gene's germline CDR1 is KGHSH and CDR2 LQKENI. This CDR3 comprises 13 residues. V was clipped by 3 bases and J by 0 bases, with 5 bases between them. DNA for the CDR3: TGTGCCAGCTCACCTTCGTACCAAGAGACCCAGTACTTC. As protein: CASSPSYQETQYF.

This clonotype was counted many times. The V call is TRBV7-9, the J call TRBJ2-1, with D possibly being TRBD1 (6 bases). Germline CDR1 reads SEHNR; CDR2 reads FQNEAQ (reference sequence). The CDR3 is made up of 15 amino acids. V was shortened by 5 bases and J by 8 bases, with 19 bases between the two germline ends. CDR3: CASSLLTGFGDEQFF. The DNA of the CDR3 is TGTGCCAGCAGCCTACTCACAGGGTTCGGGGATGAGCAGTTCTTC.

This clonotype was seen ten or more times. This sequence joins TRBV24-1 and TRBJ1-1; possible D gene TRBD1, 5 bases. Trimming took 7 bases from V and 5 from J, leaving 13 bases between them. Germline V gives CDR1 KGHDR, CDR2 SFDVKD. CDR3 length equals 13 residues. The CDR3 nucleotides read TGTGCCACCAGCCGAAGGGGTGATACTGAAGCTTTCTTT. Translation: CATSRRGDTEAFF.

This clonotype was counted many times. The V and J genes are TRBV24-1 and TRBJ2-2, with D possibly called TRBD1 or TRBD2 (5 bases each). CDR1 KGHDR and CDR2 SFDVKD come from the germline V gene. Trimming removed 3 bases at V and 1 base at J, with 11 bases between. This CDR3 has 16 amino acids. As DNA, the CDR3 is TGTGCCACCAGTGATCCGGGGACGGGGAACACCGGGGAGCTGTTTTTT. This gives the protein CATSDPGTGNTGELFF.

This clonotype has more than one count but fewer than ten. The rearrangement joins TRBV5-4 to TRBJ2-5; TRBD2 aligns across 15 bases. Germline CDR1 is SGHNT and CDR2 is YYREEE (reference sequence). V lost 4 bases, J lost 1 base, and 2 bases stayed unmatched. The CDR3 loop spans 16 amino acids. This CDR3 is CASSLGLAGGQETQYF. The CDR3 nucleotides are TGTGCCAGCAGCCTGGGACTAGCGGGGGGCCAAGAGACCCAGTACTTC.

This clonotype was counted many times. The chain links TRBV4-1 to TRBJ2-2; D unresolved. This CDR3 contains 16 residues. Germline V gene data show CDR1 as MGHRA and CDR2 as YSYEKL. V was trimmed by 5 bases and J by 1 base, leaving 14 bases between them. CDR3 sequence reads: CASSLTTGENTGELFF. The DNA for the CDR3 is TGCGCCAGCAGCTTGACCACGGGCGAGAACACCGGGGAGCTGTTTTTT.